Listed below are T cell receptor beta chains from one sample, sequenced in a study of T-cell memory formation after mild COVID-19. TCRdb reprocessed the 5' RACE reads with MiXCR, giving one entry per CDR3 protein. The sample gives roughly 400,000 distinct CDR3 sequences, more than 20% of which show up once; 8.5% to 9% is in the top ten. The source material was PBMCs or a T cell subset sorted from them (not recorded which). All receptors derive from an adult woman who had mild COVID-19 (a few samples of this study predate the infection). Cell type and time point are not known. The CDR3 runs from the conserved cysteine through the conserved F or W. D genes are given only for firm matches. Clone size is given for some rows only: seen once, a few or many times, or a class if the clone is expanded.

CDR3 DNA: TGTGCCAGCAGTTCGACAGCCCAAGTGCAGTACTTC
CDR3 protein: CASSSTAQVQYF
V gene: TRBV12-3/TRBV12-4
clone size: NA
J gene: TRBJ2-7
D gene: NA

CDR3 DNA: TGTGCCAGCAGCCCAGGACTAGCGGGAGCGGGAATTAACACAGATACGCAGTATTTT
CDR3 protein: CASSPGLAGAGINTDTQYF
V gene: TRBV6-2/TRBV6-3
clone size: NA
J gene: TRBJ2-3
D gene: TRBD2

CDR3 DNA: TGTGCCAGCAGCGTAACCGGGAACCTCAATCAGCCCCAGCATTTT
CDR3 protein: CASSVTGNLNQPQHF
V gene: TRBV5-5
clone size: NA
J gene: TRBJ1-5
D gene: NA

CDR3 DNA: TGCAGCGTTGTTAGGGGAGGCGGCTACACCTTC
CDR3 protein: CSVVRGGGYTF
V gene: TRBV29-1
clone size: few
J gene: TRBJ1-2
D gene: NA

CDR3 DNA: TGTGCCAACCGACAGGGACCTGAAGCTTTCTTT
CDR3 protein: CANRQGPEAFF
V gene: TRBV2
clone size: NA
J gene: TRBJ1-1
D gene: TRBD1

CDR3 DNA: TGCAGTGCTAGATCGGGGGCCTACGAGCAGTACTTC
CDR3 protein: CSARSGAYEQYF
V gene: TRBV20-1
clone size: many
J gene: TRBJ2-7
D gene: NA

CDR3 DNA: TGCGCCAGCAGCCTTGCTTCCGGGACAGGGACCTACGAGCAGTACTTC
CDR3 protein: CASSLASGTGTYEQYF
V gene: TRBV5-1
clone size: few
J gene: TRBJ2-7
D gene: TRBD1

CDR3 DNA: TGCGCCAGCAGAATTACAGGGGAGGATTCACCCCTCCACTTT
CDR3 protein: CASRITGEDSPLHF
V gene: TRBV5-1
clone size: few
J gene: TRBJ1-6
D gene: TRBD1

CDR3 DNA: TGTGCCAGCAGCGCGGGATGGGACAGCCCAAGGTGGAGGGGCTACACCTTC
CDR3 protein: CASSAGWDSPRWRGYTF
V gene: TRBV11-2
clone size: NA
J gene: TRBJ1-2
D gene: TRBD1

CDR3 DNA: TGTGCCAGCAGTTTCAGTAGGCAGGGGGCTTATGGCTACACCTTC
CDR3 protein: CASSFSRQGAYGYTF
V gene: TRBV27
clone size: few
J gene: TRBJ1-2
D gene: TRBD1

CDR3 DNA: TGCGCCAGCACTGAGACCGGGACTAGCTTTGAGACCCAGTACTTC
CDR3 protein: CASTETGTSFETQYF
V gene: TRBV5-1
clone size: NA
J gene: TRBJ2-5
D gene: TRBD2

CDR3 DNA: TGTGCCAGCAGCTTAGGAGACAGGGCAAGGGTCTCCTACAATGAGCAGTTCTTC
CDR3 protein: CASSLGDRARVSYNEQFF
V gene: TRBV7-2
clone size: NA
J gene: TRBJ2-1
D gene: TRBD1

CDR3 DNA: TGCAGTGCTAGATTTACGGGAGCCGACTACGAGCAGTACTTC
CDR3 protein: CSARFTGADYEQYF
V gene: TRBV20-1
clone size: NA
J gene: TRBJ2-7
D gene: NA

CDR3 DNA: TGTGCCAGCAGCCAACCCGGGACAGTCTACGAGCAGTACTTC
CDR3 protein: CASSQPGTVYEQYF
V gene: TRBV14
clone size: NA
J gene: TRBJ2-7
D gene: TRBD1

CDR3 DNA: TGTGCCAGCAGTTACTTCGGACAGGATACGCAGTATTTT
CDR3 protein: CASSYFGQDTQYF
V gene: TRBV6-5
clone size: few
J gene: TRBJ2-3
D gene: NA

CDR3 DNA: TGTGCCAGCAGTTTCCAGTCAAATCAGCCCCAGCATTTT
CDR3 protein: CASSFQSNQPQHF
V gene: TRBV6-1
clone size: NA
J gene: TRBJ1-5
D gene: NA

CDR3 DNA: TGTGCCAGCAGCTTATCCCTAGCGGGAGGGGAACAAGAGACCCAGTACTTC
CDR3 protein: CASSLSLAGGEQETQYF
V gene: TRBV11-2
clone size: NA
J gene: TRBJ2-5
D gene: TRBD2

CDR3 DNA: TGTGCCACCAGTCCAGATGTGGGGACTGAAGCTTTCTTT
CDR3 protein: CATSPDVGTEAFF
V gene: TRBV24-1
clone size: NA
J gene: TRBJ1-1
D gene: NA

CDR3 DNA: TGTGCCAGCAGCGTAGGCTCGGGCCGAAGCTCCTACGAGCAGTACTTC
CDR3 protein: CASSVGSGRSSYEQYF
V gene: TRBV9
clone size: few
J gene: TRBJ2-7
D gene: NA

CDR3 DNA: TGCAGTGCTAGAGGGGGCGGGAGTATTCCTGAGACCCAGTACTTC
CDR3 protein: CSARGGGSIPETQYF
V gene: TRBV20-1
clone size: NA
J gene: TRBJ2-5
D gene: TRBD2

CDR3 DNA: TGTGCCAGCAGCATGGGGGTGGAAGAGACCCAGTACTTC
CDR3 protein: CASSMGVEETQYF
V gene: TRBV12-3/TRBV12-4
clone size: few
J gene: TRBJ2-5
D gene: NA

CDR3 DNA: TGTGCCAGCAGCCTTTCGGACCTTACCACAGATACGCAGTATTTT
CDR3 protein: CASSLSDLTTDTQYF
V gene: TRBV11-2
clone size: NA
J gene: TRBJ2-3
D gene: NA

CDR3 DNA: TGTGCCAGCAGTGGAACCTACAATGAGCAGTTCTTC
CDR3 protein: CASSGTYNEQFF
V gene: TRBV2
clone size: NA
J gene: TRBJ2-1
D gene: NA

CDR3 DNA: TGCAGCGTCGCGGACAGCGACACTGAAGCTTTCTTT
CDR3 protein: CSVADSDTEAFF
V gene: TRBV29-1
clone size: NA
J gene: TRBJ1-1
D gene: NA

CDR3 DNA: TGTGCCAGCAGCGTAGGTAGCGGGAGTTACGAGCAGTACTTC
CDR3 protein: CASSVGSGSYEQYF
V gene: TRBV9
clone size: NA
J gene: TRBJ2-7
D gene: TRBD2

CDR3 DNA: TGTGCCAGCAGCCCCTGGCCCGCGGCGAACGAGCAGTACTTC
CDR3 protein: CASSPWPAANEQYF
V gene: TRBV12-3/TRBV12-4
clone size: few
J gene: TRBJ2-7
D gene: NA

CDR3 DNA: TGTGCCAGCAACGTGAGAGACACCGGGGAGCTGTTTTTT
CDR3 protein: CASNVRDTGELFF
V gene: TRBV2
clone size: NA
J gene: TRBJ2-2
D gene: NA

CDR3 DNA: TGCGCCAGCAGCCAAGAATTAGGTGCGGTAGGCCCAGATACGCAGTATTTT
CDR3 protein: CASSQELGAVGPDTQYF
V gene: TRBV4-3
clone size: NA
J gene: TRBJ2-3
D gene: NA

CDR3 DNA: TGTGCCAGCAGCGGCAGGACAGGGTCGGTCAACGAGCAGTACTTC
CDR3 protein: CASSGRTGSVNEQYF
V gene: TRBV5-6
clone size: NA
J gene: TRBJ2-7
D gene: TRBD1

CDR3 DNA: TGCGCCAGCAGCTTAAGCAATTCCTACAATGAGCAGTTCTTC
CDR3 protein: CASSLSNSYNEQFF
V gene: TRBV5-1
clone size: many
J gene: TRBJ2-1
D gene: NA

CDR3 DNA: TGTGCCAGCGTAAAACTAGCGGGTATCGGGGATACGCAGTATTTT
CDR3 protein: CASVKLAGIGDTQYF
V gene: TRBV9
clone size: few
J gene: TRBJ2-3
D gene: TRBD2

CDR3 DNA: TGTGCCAGCAGCACCCGGCTGAGCCAAGAGACCCAGTACTTC
CDR3 protein: CASSTRLSQETQYF
V gene: TRBV7-9
clone size: few
J gene: TRBJ2-5
D gene: NA

CDR3 DNA: TGCGCCAGCAGCCCCTGGACAGGGTCCCAAGAGACCCAGTACTTC
CDR3 protein: CASSPWTGSQETQYF
V gene: TRBV5-1
clone size: few
J gene: TRBJ2-5
D gene: TRBD1

CDR3 DNA: TGTGCCAGCAGCCCCTTGGACAGAGGTTCGGAAGGCTACACCTTC
CDR3 protein: CASSPLDRGSEGYTF
V gene: TRBV5-6
clone size: NA
J gene: TRBJ1-2
D gene: NA

CDR3 DNA: TGTGCCAGCAGCCCCAGGGGGGTTGGGAGCTACGAGCAGTACTTC
CDR3 protein: CASSPRGVGSYEQYF
V gene: TRBV5-5
clone size: NA
J gene: TRBJ2-7
D gene: NA

CDR3 DNA: TGCAGTGCTAGAGAGTCCCCATTCGGCAGGGGGCCGTACGAGCAGTACTTC
CDR3 protein: CSARESPFGRGPYEQYF
V gene: TRBV20-1
clone size: NA
J gene: TRBJ2-7
D gene: TRBD1

CDR3 DNA: TGCAGTGCTCCTCCATGGGGGGGGAGCTCCTACAATGAGCAGTTCTTC
CDR3 protein: CSAPPWGGSSYNEQFF
V gene: TRBV20-1
clone size: NA
J gene: TRBJ2-1
D gene: TRBD2

CDR3 DNA: TGTGCCAGCAGCGTAGAAAGGAGGGCAGAGGGAAAGGACACTGAAGCTTTCTTT
CDR3 protein: CASSVERRAEGKDTEAFF
V gene: TRBV9
clone size: NA
J gene: TRBJ1-1
D gene: NA

CDR3 DNA: TGTGCCACCAGCAGAGATCTCGGGAACACTGAAGCTTTCTTT
CDR3 protein: CATSRDLGNTEAFF
V gene: TRBV15
clone size: NA
J gene: TRBJ1-1
D gene: NA

CDR3 DNA: TGTGCCAGCAGTCCCGGGACTAGTGGGGTTGAGACCCAGTACTTC
CDR3 protein: CASSPGTSGVETQYF
V gene: TRBV12-3/TRBV12-4
clone size: few
J gene: TRBJ2-5
D gene: TRBD2

CDR3 DNA: TGTGCCAGCAGTTACGCCCGGGACAGCAACACTGAAGCTTTCTTT
CDR3 protein: CASSYARDSNTEAFF
V gene: TRBV6-5
clone size: NA
J gene: TRBJ1-1
D gene: TRBD1

CDR3 DNA: TGTGCCAGCAGCCCTCGTGGGAGCGCTTACAATGAGCAGTTCTTC
CDR3 protein: CASSPRGSAYNEQFF
V gene: TRBV7-9
clone size: few
J gene: TRBJ2-1
D gene: NA

CDR3 DNA: TGTGCCAGCGGTCTAGCGGGAGATACGCAGTATTTT
CDR3 protein: CASGLAGDTQYF
V gene: TRBV2
clone size: NA
J gene: TRBJ2-3
D gene: TRBD2

CDR3 DNA: TGCGCCAGCAGGAACCGGGACAGGGAAACCGGGGAGCTGTTTTTT
CDR3 protein: CASRNRDRETGELFF
V gene: TRBV4-1
clone size: few
J gene: TRBJ2-2
D gene: TRBD1

CDR3 DNA: TGCAGTGCTGGTCCGGGACTAGCGGGGGACGGCGAGCAGTTCTTC
CDR3 protein: CSAGPGLAGDGEQFF
V gene: TRBV20-1
clone size: NA
J gene: TRBJ2-1
D gene: TRBD2

CDR3 DNA: TGTGCCTGGAGGGGTGAAAACACCGGGGAGCTGTTTTTT
CDR3 protein: CAWRGENTGELFF
V gene: TRBV30
clone size: NA
J gene: TRBJ2-2
D gene: NA

CDR3 DNA: TGCAGCGTTGATAGGACACTTGGCTACACCTTC
CDR3 protein: CSVDRTLGYTF
V gene: TRBV29-1
clone size: NA
J gene: TRBJ1-2
D gene: NA

CDR3 DNA: TGTGCCAGCAGCTTAGCTTTTGTACAGGGGTTTGTGGACCCCTACGAGCAGTACTTC
CDR3 protein: CASSLAFVQGFVDPYEQYF
V gene: TRBV7-9
clone size: NA
J gene: TRBJ2-7
D gene: TRBD1

CDR3 DNA: TGTGCCAGCAGTTCCAGACAGGGGAACACCATATATTTT
CDR3 protein: CASSSRQGNTIYF
V gene: TRBV5-4
clone size: NA
J gene: TRBJ1-3
D gene: TRBD1

CDR3 DNA: TGCAGCGTTACCAGAATGACTGAAGCTTTCTTT
CDR3 protein: CSVTRMTEAFF
V gene: TRBV29-1
clone size: few
J gene: TRBJ1-1
D gene: NA

CDR3 DNA: TGTGCCAGCAGCGCAGGGAGAAATGAGCAGTTCTTC
CDR3 protein: CASSAGRNEQFF
V gene: TRBV11-1
clone size: few
J gene: TRBJ2-1
D gene: NA

CDR3 DNA: TGTGCCATCAGTGAGTTGGTAGGTATGAACACTGAAGCTTTCTTT
CDR3 protein: CAISELVGMNTEAFF
V gene: TRBV10-3
clone size: NA
J gene: TRBJ1-1
D gene: NA

CDR3 DNA: TGCGCCAGCAGCTCTGGACTGCAAGAGACCCAGTACTTC
CDR3 protein: CASSSGLQETQYF
V gene: TRBV5-1
clone size: many
J gene: TRBJ2-5
D gene: NA

CDR3 DNA: TGTGCCAGCTCACCACTGCTAGAGAACACTGAAGCTTTCTTT
CDR3 protein: CASSPLLENTEAFF
V gene: TRBV18
clone size: NA
J gene: TRBJ1-1
D gene: NA

CDR3 DNA: TGTGCCAGCAGCCAGGGTGCGTCTAATTCACCCCTCCACTTT
CDR3 protein: CASSQGASNSPLHF
V gene: TRBV6-4
clone size: NA
J gene: TRBJ1-6
D gene: NA

CDR3 DNA: TGTGCCAGCAGCCAAGCCGGGACAGCTTCTTTGTCACCCCTCCACTTT
CDR3 protein: CASSQAGTASLSPLHF
V gene: TRBV4-2
clone size: few
J gene: TRBJ1-6
D gene: TRBD1

CDR3 DNA: TGTGCCAGCAGCGTCGCCCCTGAGGGGGGAGTAACCGGGGAGCTGTTTTTT
CDR3 protein: CASSVAPEGGVTGELFF
V gene: TRBV9
clone size: many
J gene: TRBJ2-2
D gene: NA

CDR3 DNA: TGTGCCAGTACAGACCGAAAGGGGAACACGGAGACCCAGTACTTC
CDR3 protein: CASTDRKGNTETQYF
V gene: TRBV19
clone size: many
J gene: TRBJ2-5
D gene: NA

CDR3 DNA: TGTGCCAGTAGTATACTAGCGGGGGGGCTTGCGTCGGGCTATGAGCAGTTCTTC
CDR3 protein: CASSILAGGLASGYEQFF
V gene: TRBV19
clone size: many
J gene: TRBJ2-1
D gene: TRBD2